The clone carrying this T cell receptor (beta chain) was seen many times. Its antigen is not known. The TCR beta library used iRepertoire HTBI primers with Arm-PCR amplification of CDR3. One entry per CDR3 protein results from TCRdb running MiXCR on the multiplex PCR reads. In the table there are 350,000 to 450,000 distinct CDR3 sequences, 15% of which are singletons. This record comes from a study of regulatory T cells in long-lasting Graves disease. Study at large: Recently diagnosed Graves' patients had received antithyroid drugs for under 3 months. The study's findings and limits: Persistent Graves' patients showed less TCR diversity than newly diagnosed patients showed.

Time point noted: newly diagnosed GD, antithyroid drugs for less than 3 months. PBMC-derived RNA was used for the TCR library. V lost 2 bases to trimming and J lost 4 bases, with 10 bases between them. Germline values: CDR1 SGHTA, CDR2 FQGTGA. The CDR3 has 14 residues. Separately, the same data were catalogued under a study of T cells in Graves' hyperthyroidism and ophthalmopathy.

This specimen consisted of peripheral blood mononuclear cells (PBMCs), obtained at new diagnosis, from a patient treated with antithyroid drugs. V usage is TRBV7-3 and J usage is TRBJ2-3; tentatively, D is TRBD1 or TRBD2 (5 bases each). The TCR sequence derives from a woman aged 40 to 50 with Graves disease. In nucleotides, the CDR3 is TGTGCCAGCAGCTTAGAGGGGTTCGCAGATACGCAGTATTTT. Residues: CASSLEGFADTQYF.